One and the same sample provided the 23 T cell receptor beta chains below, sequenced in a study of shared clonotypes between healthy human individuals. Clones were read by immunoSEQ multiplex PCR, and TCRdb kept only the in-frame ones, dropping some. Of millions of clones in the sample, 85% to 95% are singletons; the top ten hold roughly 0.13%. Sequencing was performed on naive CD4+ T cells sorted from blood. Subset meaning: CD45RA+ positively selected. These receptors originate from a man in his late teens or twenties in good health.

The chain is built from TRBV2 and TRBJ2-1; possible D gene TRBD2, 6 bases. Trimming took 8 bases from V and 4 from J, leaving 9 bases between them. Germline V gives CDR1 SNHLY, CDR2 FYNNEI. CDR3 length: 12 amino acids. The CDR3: CASRRDYNEQFF. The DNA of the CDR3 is TGTGCCAGCCGGAGGGATTACAATGAGCAGTTCTTC.

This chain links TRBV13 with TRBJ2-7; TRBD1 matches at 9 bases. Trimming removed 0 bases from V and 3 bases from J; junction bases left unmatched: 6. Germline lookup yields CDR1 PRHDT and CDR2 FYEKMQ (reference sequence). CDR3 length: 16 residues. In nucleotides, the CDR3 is TGTGCCAGCAGCTTAGGCCGGTCGGACAGGGGCTACGAGCAGTACTTC. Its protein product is CASSLGRSDRGYEQYF.

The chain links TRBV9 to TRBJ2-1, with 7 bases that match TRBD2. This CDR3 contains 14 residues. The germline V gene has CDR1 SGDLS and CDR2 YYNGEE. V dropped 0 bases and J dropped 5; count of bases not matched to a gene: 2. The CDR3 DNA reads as TGTGCCAGCAGCGTAGACGGGGGGAACAATGAGCAGTTCTTC. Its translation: CASSVDGGNNEQFF.

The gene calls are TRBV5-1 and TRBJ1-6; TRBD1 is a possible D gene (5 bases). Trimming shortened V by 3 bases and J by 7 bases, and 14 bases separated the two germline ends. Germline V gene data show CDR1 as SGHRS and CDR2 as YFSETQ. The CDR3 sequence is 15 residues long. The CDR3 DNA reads TGCGCCAGCAGCTCGACAGCCGGTGTGAATTCACCCCTCCACTTT. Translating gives CASSSTAGVNSPLHF.

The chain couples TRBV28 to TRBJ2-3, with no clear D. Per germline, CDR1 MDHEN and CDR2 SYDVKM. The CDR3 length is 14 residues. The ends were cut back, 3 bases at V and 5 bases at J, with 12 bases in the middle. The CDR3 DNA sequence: TGTGCCAGCAGTTTCACTACCCCACAAGATACGCAGTATTTT. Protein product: CASSFTTPQDTQYF.

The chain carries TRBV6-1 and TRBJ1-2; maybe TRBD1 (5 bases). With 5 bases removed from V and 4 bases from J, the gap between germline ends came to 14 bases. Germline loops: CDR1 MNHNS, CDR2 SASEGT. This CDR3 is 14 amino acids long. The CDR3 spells CASSPIRQPYGYTF. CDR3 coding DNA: TGTGCCAGCAGTCCCATACGACAGCCCTATGGCTACACCTTC.

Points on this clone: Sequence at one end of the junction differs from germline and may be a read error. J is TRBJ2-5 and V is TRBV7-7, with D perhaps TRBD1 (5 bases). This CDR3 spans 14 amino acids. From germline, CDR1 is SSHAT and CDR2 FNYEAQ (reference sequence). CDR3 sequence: CASSLGVLQETQYF. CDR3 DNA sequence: TGTGCTAGCAGCTTAGGGGTCCTTCAAGAGACCCAGTACTTC. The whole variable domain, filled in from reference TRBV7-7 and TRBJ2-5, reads GAGVSQSPRYKVTKRGQDVTLRCDPISSHATLYWYQQALGQGPEFLTYFNYEAQPDKSGLPSDRFSAERPEGSISTLTIQRTEQRDSAMYRCASSLGVLQETQYFGPGTRLLVL.

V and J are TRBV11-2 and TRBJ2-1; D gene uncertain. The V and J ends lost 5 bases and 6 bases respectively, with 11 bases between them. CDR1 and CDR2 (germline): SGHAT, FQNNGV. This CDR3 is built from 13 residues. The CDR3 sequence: CASSPPPPNEQFF. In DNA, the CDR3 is TGTGCCAGCAGCCCACCCCCCCCCAATGAGCAGTTCTTC.

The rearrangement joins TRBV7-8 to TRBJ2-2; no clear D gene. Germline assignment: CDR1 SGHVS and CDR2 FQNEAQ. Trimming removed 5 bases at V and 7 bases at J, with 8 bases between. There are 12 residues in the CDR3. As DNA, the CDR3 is TGTGCCAGCAGCCCATCAAACGGGGAGCTGTTTTTT. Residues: CASSPSNGELFF.

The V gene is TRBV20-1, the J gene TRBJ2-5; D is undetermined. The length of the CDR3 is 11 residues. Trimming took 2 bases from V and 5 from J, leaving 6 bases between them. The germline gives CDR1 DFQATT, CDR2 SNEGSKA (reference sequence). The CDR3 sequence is CSARFGETQYF. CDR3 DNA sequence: TGCAGTGCTAGATTCGGGGAGACCCAGTACTTC.

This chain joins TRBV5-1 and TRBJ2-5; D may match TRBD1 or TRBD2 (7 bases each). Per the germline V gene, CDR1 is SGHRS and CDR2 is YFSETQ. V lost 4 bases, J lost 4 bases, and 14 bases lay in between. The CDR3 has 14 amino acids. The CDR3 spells CASSQGDYSETQYF. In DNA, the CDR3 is TGCGCCAGCAGCCAGGGGGACTATTCAGAGACCCAGTACTTC.

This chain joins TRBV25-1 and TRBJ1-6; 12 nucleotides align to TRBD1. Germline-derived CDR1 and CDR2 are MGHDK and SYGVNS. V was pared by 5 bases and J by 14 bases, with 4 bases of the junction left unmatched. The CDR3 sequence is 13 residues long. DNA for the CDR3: TGTGCCAGCAGTTTGGGACAGGGGGCATCCCTCCACTTT. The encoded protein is CASSLGQGASLHF.

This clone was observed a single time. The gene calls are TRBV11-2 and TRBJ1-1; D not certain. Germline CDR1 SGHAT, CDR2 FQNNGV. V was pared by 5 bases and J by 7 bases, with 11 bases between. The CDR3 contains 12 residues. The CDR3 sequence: CASSQEIGEAFF. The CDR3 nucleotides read TGTGCCAGCAGCCAGGAAATTGGTGAAGCTTTCTTT.

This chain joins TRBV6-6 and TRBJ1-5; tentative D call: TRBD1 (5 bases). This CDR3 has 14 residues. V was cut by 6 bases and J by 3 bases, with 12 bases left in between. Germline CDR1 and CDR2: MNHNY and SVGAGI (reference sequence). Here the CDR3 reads CASSHRQPNQPQHF. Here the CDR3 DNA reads TGTGCCAGCAGCCATCGACAGCCCAATCAGCCCCAGCATTTT.

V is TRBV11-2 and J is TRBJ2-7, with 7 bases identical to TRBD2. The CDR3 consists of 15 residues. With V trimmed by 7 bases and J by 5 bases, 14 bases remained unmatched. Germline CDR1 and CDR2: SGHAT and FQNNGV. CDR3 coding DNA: TGTGCCAGCACCATACGAGGGGCGGGGGTCCACGAGCAGTACTTC. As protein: CASTIRGAGVHEQYF.

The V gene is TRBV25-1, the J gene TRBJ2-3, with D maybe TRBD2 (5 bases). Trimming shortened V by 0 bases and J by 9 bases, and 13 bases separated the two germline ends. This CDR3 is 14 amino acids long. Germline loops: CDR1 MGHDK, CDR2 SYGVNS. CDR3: CASSEYPAPGTQYF. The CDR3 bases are TGTGCCAGCAGTGAATACCCAGCCCCGGGGACGCAGTATTTT. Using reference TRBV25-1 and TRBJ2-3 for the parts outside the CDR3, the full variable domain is EADIYQTPRYLVIGTGKKITLECSQTMGHDKMYWYQQDPGMELHLIHYSYGVNSTEKGDLSSESTVSRIRTEHFPLTLESARPSHTSQYLCASSEYPAPGTQYFGPGTRLTVL.

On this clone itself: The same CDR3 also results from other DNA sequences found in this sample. CDR3 bases: TGTGCCAGTAGTACGGGACCAAACACCGGGGAGCTGTTTTTT. Its protein product is CASSTGPNTGELFF. The chain joins TRBV19 to TRBJ2-2; perhaps D is TRBD1 or TRBD2 (5 bases each). The germline V gene encodes CDR1 LNHDA and CDR2 SQIVND (reference sequence). The germline V and J ends were trimmed by 4 bases and 2 bases, with 8 bases remaining between them. The CDR3 totals 14 residues.

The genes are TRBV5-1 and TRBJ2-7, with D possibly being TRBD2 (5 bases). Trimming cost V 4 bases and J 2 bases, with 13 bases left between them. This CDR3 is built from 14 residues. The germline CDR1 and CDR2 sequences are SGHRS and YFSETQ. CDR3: CASSHTGVPYEQYF. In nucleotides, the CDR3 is TGCGCCAGCAGCCACACCGGGGTCCCCTACGAGCAGTACTTC.

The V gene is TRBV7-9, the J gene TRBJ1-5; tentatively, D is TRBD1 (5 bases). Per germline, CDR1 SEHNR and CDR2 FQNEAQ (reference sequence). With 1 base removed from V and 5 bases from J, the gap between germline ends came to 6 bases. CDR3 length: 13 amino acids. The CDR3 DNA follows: TGTGCCAGCAGCTTAGGAGGGGATCAGCCCCAGCATTTT. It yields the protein CASSLGGDQPQHF.

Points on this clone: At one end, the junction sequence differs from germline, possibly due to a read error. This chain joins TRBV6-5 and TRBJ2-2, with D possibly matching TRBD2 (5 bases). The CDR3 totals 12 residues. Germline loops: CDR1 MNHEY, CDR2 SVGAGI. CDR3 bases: TGTGCCATCAGTGAACTAGCCGGGGAGCTGTTTTTT. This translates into CAISELAGELFF.

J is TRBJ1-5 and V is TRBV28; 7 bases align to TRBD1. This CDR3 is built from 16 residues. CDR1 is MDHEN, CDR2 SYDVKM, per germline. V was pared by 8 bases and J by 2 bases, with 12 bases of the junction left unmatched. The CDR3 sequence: CASGGGGSMGNQPQHF. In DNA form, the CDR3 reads TGTGCCAGCGGTGGAGGGGGCTCTATGGGCAATCAGCCCCAGCATTTT.

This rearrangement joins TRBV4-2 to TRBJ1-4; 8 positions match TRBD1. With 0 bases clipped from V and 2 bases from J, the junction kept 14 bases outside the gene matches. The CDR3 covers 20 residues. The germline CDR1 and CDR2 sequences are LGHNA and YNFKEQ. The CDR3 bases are TGTGCCAGCAGCCAAGATTATTATCCGGGCAGGGGGCGGACTAATGAAAAACTGTTTTTT. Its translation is CASSQDYYPGRGRTNEKLFF.

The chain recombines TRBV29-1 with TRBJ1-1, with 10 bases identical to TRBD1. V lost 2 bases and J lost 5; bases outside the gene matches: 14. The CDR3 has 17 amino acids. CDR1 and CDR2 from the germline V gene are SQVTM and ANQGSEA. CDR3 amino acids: CSVEFTTGGFTGTEAFF. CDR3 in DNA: TGCAGCGTTGAATTTACGACAGGGGGCTTTACGGGTACTGAAGCTTTCTTT. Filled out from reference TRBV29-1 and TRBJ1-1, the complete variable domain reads SAVISQKPSRDICQRGTSLTIQCQVDSQVTMMFWYRQQPGQSLTLIATANQGSEATYESGFVIDKFPISRPNLTFSTLTVSNMSPEDSSIYLCSVEFTTGGFTGTEAFFGQGTRLTVV.